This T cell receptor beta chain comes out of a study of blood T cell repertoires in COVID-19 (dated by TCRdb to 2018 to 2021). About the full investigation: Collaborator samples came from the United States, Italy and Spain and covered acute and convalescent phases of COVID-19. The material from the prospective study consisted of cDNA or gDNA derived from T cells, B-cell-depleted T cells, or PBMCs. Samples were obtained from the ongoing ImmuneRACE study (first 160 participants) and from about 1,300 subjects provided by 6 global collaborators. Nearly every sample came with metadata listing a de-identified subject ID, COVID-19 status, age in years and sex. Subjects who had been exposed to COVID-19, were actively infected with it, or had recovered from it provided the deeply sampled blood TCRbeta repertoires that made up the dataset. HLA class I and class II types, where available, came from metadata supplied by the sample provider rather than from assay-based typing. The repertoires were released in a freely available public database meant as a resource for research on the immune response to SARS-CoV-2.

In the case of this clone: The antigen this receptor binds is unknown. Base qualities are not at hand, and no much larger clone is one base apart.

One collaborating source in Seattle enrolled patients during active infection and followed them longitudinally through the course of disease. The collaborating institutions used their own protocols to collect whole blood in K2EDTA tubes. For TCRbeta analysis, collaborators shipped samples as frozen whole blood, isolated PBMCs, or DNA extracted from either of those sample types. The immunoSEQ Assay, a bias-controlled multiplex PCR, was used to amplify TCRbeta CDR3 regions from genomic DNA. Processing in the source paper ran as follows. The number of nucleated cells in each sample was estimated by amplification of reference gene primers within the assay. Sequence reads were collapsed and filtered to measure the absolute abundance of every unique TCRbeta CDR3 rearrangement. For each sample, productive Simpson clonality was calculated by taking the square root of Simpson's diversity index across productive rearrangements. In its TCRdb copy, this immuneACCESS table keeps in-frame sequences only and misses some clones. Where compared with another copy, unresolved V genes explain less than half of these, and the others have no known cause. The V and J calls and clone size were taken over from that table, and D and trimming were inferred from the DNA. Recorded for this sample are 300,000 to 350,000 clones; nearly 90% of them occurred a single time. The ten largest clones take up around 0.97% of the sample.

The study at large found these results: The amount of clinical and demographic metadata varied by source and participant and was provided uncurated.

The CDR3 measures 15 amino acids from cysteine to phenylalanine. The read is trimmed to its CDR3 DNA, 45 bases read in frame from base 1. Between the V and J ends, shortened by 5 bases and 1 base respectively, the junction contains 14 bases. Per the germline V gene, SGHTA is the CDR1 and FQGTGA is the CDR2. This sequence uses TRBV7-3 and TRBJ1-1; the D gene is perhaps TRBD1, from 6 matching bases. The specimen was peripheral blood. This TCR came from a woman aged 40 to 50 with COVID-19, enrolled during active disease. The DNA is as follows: TGTGCCAGCAGCGACCCCGGGACACCGAACACTGAAGCTTTCTTT. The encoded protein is CASSDPGTPNTEAFF.